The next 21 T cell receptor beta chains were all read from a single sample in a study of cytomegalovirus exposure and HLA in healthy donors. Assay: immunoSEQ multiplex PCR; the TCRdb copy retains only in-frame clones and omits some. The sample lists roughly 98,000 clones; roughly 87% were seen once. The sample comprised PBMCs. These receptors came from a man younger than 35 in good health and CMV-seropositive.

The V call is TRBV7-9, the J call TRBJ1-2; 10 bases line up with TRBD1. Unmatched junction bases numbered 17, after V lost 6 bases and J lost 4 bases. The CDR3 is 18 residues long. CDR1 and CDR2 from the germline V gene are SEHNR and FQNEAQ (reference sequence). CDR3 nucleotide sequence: TGTGCCAGCAGAATCGCCGGGACAGGGGCATTAGGTACCTATGGCTACACCTTC. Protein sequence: CASRIAGTGALGTYGYTF.

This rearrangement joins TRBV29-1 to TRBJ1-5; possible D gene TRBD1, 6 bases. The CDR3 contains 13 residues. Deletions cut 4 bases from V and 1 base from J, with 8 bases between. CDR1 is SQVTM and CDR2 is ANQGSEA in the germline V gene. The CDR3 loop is CSVAGDSNQPQHF. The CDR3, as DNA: TGCAGCGTTGCAGGGGACAGCAATCAGCCCCAGCATTTT.

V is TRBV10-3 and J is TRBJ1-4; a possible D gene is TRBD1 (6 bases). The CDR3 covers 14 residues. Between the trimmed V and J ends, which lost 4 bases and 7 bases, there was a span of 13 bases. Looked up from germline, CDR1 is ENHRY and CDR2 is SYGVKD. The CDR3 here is CAISGTDSGEKLFF. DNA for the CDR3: TGTGCCATCAGTGGGACAGACTCGGGTGAAAAACTGTTTTTT.

In DNA form, the CDR3 reads TGTGCCAGCTCTCCGGGATCCAGAAATCATGGCTACACCTTC. This encodes CASSPGSRNHGYTF. This chain links TRBV18 with TRBJ1-2; D uncertain. CDR3 length: 14 amino acids. Germline CDR1 KGHSH, CDR2 LQKENI. V was pared by 6 bases and J by 6 bases, with 17 bases between.

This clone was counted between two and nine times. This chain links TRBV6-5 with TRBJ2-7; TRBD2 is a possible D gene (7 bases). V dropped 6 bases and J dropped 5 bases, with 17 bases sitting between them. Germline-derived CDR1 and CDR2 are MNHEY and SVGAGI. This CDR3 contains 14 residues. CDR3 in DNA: TGTGCCAGCAGACGAAACAGGGAGGGCGACGAGCAGTACTTC. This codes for CASRRNREGDEQYF.

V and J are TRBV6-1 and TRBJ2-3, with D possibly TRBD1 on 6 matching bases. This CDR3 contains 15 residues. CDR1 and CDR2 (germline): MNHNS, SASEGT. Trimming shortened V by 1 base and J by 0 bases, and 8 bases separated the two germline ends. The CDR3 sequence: CASSEVTGSTDTQYF. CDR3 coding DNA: TGTGCCAGCAGTGAAGTAACAGGGAGCACAGATACGCAGTATTTT.

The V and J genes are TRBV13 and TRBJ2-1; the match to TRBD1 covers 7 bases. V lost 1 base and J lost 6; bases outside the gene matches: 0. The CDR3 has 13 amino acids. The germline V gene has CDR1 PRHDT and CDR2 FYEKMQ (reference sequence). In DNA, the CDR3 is TGTGCCAGCAGCTTAGCAGGGGGCAATGAGCAGTTCTTC. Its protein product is CASSLAGGNEQFF.

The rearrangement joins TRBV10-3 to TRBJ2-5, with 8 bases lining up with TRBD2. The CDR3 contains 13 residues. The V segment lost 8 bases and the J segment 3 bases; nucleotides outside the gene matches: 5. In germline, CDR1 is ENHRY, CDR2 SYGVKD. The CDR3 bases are TGTGCCATCTCATTTAGCGGGGAAGAGACCCAGTACTTC. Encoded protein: CAISFSGEETQYF.

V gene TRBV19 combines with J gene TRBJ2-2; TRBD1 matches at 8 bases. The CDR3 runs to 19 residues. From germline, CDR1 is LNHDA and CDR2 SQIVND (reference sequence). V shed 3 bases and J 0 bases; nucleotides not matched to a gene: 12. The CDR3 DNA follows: TGTGCCAGTAGTATGATGTATGGACAGGGCCCTACGAACACCGGGGAGCTGTTTTTT. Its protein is CASSMMYGQGPTNTGELFF.

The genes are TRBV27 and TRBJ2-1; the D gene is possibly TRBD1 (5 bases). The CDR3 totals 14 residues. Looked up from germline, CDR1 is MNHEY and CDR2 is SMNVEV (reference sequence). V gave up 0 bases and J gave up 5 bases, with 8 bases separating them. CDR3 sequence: CASSLSPGNNEQFF. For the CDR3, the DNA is TGTGCCAGCAGTTTATCTCCAGGGAACAATGAGCAGTTCTTC.

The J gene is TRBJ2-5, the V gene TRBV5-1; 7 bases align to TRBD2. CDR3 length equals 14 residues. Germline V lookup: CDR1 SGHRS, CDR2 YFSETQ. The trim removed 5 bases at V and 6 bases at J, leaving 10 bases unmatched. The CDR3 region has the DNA TGCGCCAGCAGTTACGGTTGGGGGGGTAAGACCCAGTACTTC. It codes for CASSYGWGGKTQYF.

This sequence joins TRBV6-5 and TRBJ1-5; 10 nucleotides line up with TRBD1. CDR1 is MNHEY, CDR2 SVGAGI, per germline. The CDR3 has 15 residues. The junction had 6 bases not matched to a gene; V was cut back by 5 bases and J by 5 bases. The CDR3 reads CASSPGTGVDQPQHF. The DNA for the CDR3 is TGTGCCAGCAGTCCCGGGACAGGGGTGGATCAGCCCCAGCATTTT.

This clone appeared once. Written as DNA, the CDR3 is TGTGCCAGCAGCTTGGATACAGGCTTGCAAGAGACCCAGTACTTC. Its translation: CASSLDTGLQETQYF. The rearrangement uses TRBV5-4 and TRBJ2-5; D may be TRBD1 (5 bases). V lost 0 bases and J 2 bases, leaving 11 bases between the germline ends. Germline assignment: CDR1 SGHNT and CDR2 YYREEE (reference sequence). This CDR3 contains 15 residues.

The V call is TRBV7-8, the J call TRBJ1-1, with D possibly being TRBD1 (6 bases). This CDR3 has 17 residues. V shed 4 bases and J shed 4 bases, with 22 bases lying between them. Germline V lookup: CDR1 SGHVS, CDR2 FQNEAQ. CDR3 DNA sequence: TGTGCCAGCAGCTCGTCTGTTCGTCTTGACAGGCCCACTGAAGCTTTCTTT. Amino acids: CASSSSVRLDRPTEAFF.

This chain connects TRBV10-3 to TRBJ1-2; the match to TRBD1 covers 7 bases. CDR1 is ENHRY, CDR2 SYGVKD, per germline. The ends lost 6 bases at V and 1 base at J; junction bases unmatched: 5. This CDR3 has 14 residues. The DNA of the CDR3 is TGTGCCATCAGAGAGGGGGCCCTTAACTATGGCTACACCTTC. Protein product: CAIREGALNYGYTF.

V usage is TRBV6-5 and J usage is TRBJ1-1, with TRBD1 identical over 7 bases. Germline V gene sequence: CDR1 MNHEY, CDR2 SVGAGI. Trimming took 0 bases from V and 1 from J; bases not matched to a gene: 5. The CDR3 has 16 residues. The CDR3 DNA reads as TGTGCCAGCAGTTACTCGTTTGGACAGGCGAACACTGAAGCTTTCTTT. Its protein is CASSYSFGQANTEAFF.

CDR3 in DNA: TGTGCCAGCAGCCTAGACAGGGGAGGACGTGGCTACACCTTC. Residues: CASSLDRGGRGYTF. The chain joins TRBV7-8 to TRBJ1-2; TRBD1 matches 8 bases. The CDR3 covers 14 residues. Germline V gene data show CDR1 as SGHVS and CDR2 as FQNEAQ. The V gene end was trimmed by 5 bases and the J gene end by 7 bases; junction bases not matched to a gene: 9.

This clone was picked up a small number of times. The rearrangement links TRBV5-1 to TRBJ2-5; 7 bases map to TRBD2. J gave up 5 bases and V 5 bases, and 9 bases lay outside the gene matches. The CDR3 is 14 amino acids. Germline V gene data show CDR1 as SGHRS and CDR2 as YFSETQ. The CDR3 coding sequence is TGCGCCAGCAGAACAGAGCGGGGCCGGGAGACCCAGTACTTC. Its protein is CASRTERGRETQYF.

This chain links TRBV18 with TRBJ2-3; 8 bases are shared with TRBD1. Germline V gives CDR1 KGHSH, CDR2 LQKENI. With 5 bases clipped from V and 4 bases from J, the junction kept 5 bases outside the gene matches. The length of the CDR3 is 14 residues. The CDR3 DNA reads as TGTGCCAGCTCAAAAGGACAGGGTCCAGATACGCAGTATTTT. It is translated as CASSKGQGPDTQYF.

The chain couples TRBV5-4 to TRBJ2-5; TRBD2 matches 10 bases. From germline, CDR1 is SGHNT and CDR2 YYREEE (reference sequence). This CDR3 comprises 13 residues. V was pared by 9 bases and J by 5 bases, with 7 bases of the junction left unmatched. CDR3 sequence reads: CATTSGIVETQYF. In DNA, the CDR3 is TGTGCCACTACTAGCGGGATCGTGGAGACCCAGTACTTC.

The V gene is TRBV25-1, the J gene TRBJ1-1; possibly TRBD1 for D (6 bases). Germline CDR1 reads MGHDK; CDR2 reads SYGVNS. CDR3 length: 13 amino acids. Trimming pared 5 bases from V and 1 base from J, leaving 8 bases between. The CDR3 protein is CASSPTGNTEAFF. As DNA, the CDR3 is TGTGCCAGCAGTCCGACAGGGAACACTGAAGCTTTCTTT.